The next 25 T cell receptor beta chains were all read from a single sample in a study of blood T cell repertoires in COVID-19. The repertoire was sequenced with immunoSEQ multiplex PCR; TCRdb's copy has only in-frame clones and lacks some. This sample carries about 270,000 clones, around four fifths of them seen once, and the ten largest clones take approximately 5.9%. Sequenced: peripheral blood. The receptor set was obtained from a man older than 75 with acute or convalescent COVID-19.

The chain combines TRBV5-1 with TRBJ2-1; D may be TRBD1 (6 bases). Germline CDR1 reads SGHRS; CDR2 reads YFSETQ. V lost 4 bases to trimming and J lost 5 bases, with 13 bases between them. This CDR3 is 14 amino acids long. The CDR3 reads CASSGGQPNNEQFF. The CDR3 bases are TGCGCCAGCAGCGGAGGACAGCCAAACAATGAGCAGTTCTTC.

In its sample, this clone was seen once. Here the CDR3 reads CASSIWQGGNQPQHF. CDR3 sequence (DNA): TGTGCCAGTAGTATTTGGCAGGGGGGCAATCAGCCCCAGCATTTT. The genes are TRBV19 and TRBJ1-5, with TRBD1 matching over 7 bases. The V and J ends lost 3 bases and 2 bases, in that order; junction bases with no gene match: 4. Germline V gene lookup returns CDR1 LNHDA and CDR2 SQIVND (reference sequence). The CDR3 is 15 amino acids.

The V call is TRBV18, the J call TRBJ1-4; 9 bases are a match to TRBD1. Germline loops: CDR1 KGHSH, CDR2 LQKENI. This CDR3 comprises 15 residues. With V trimmed by 5 bases and J by 7 bases, 8 bases remained unmatched. This chain's CDR3 is CASSAPGQGGEKLFF. Written as DNA, the CDR3 is TGTGCCAGCTCAGCGCCGGGACAGGGCGGTGAAAAACTGTTTTTT.

The J gene is TRBJ2-3, the V gene TRBV11-3; the match to TRBD2 covers 13 bases. After removal of 2 bases from V and 0 bases from J, the junction contained 8 bases not matched to a gene. The CDR3 has 19 residues. Germline loops: CDR1 SGHNT, CDR2 YENEEA. The CDR3 DNA reads as TGTGCCAGCAGCTTATACACCGGGACTAGCGGGATTAGCACAGATACGCAGTATTTT. Its protein is CASSLYTGTSGISTDTQYF.

The chain recombines TRBV5-4 with TRBJ2-1, with TRBD2 identical over 10 bases. Germline V gives CDR1 SGHNT, CDR2 YYREEE (reference sequence). The V segment lost 4 bases and the J segment 5 bases; nucleotides outside the gene matches: 9. The CDR3 is 16 residues long. Here the CDR3 reads CASSTIAGGLDNEQFF. The CDR3 DNA reads TGTGCCAGCAGCACAATAGCGGGAGGCTTGGACAATGAGCAGTTCTTC.

This rearrangement joins TRBV6-5 to TRBJ1-4; D may be TRBD1 (6 bases). There are 15 residues in the CDR3. Germline-derived CDR1 and CDR2 are MNHEY and SVGAGI. V was trimmed by 8 bases and J by 0 bases, leaving 13 bases between them. The CDR3 is CASGQNFATNEKLFF. For the CDR3, the DNA is TGTGCCAGCGGACAGAACTTTGCAACTAATGAAAAACTGTTTTTT.

This clone was detected many times. This rearrangement joins TRBV6-4 to TRBJ2-3; perhaps TRBD1 as D (5 bases). The CDR3 runs 15 residues. The germline V gene encodes CDR1 MRHNA and CDR2 SNTAGT. Trimming left V 6 bases short and J 0 bases short, with 13 bases between. The CDR3 is CASRSGLSSTDTQYF. DNA for the CDR3: TGTGCCAGCAGGTCAGGGCTTTCTAGCACAGATACGCAGTATTTT.

The V call is TRBV27, the J call TRBJ2-2; the match to TRBD1 covers 11 bases. CDR3 length: 15 amino acids. J was trimmed by 4 bases and V by 5 bases; bases with no gene match: 3. The germline CDR1 and CDR2 sequences are MNHEY and SMNVEV (reference sequence). CDR3 residues: CASSGQGASTGELFF. CDR3 in DNA: TGTGCCAGCAGTGGACAGGGGGCATCCACCGGGGAGCTGTTTTTT.

This clone occurred once. CDR3 amino acids: CASSLSGMTYEQYF. Written as DNA, the CDR3 is TGTGCCAGCAGCTTGTCGGGTATGACCTACGAGCAGTACTTC. The chain carries TRBV7-9 and TRBJ2-7; D gene ambiguous. CDR1 SEHNR and CDR2 FQNEAQ come from the germline V gene (reference sequence). Trimming pared 3 bases from V and 2 bases from J, leaving 11 bases between. There are 14 residues in the CDR3.

This chain connects TRBV11-2 to TRBJ2-7, with TRBD1 as a possible D gene (5 bases). The CDR3 is 14 amino acids. Germline values: CDR1 SGHAT, CDR2 FQNNGV. Trimming removed 5 bases at V and 0 bases at J, with 11 bases between. The CDR3: CASSADTRSYEQYF. The CDR3 bases are TGTGCCAGCAGCGCGGACACACGCTCCTACGAGCAGTACTTC.

This clone has only a few counts. The rearrangement joins TRBV24-1 to TRBJ2-5, with TRBD1 matching over 7 bases. The germline CDR1 and CDR2 sequences are KGHDR and SFDVKD. The CDR3 sequence is 13 residues long. Trimming took 7 bases from V and 7 from J; bases not matched to a gene: 8. The CDR3 DNA sequence: TGTGCCACCAGGAAGACAGGGAAAGGGACCCAGTACTTC. Protein sequence: CATRKTGKGTQYF.

This chain connects TRBV6-5 to TRBJ2-7; TRBD2 agrees at 11 bases. The CDR3 covers 14 residues. Germline V lookup: CDR1 MNHEY, CDR2 SVGAGI. V trimming: 5 bases; J trimming: 3 bases; junction bases outside the gene matches: 3. In nucleotides, the CDR3 is TGTGCCAGCAGTCGGGGACTAGCGGACTACGAGCAGTACTTC. Translating gives CASSRGLADYEQYF.

CDR3 DNA sequence: TGTGCCAGTAGTATAGACCGGGACAGGGGGAACTACGAGCAGTACTTC. Protein product: CASSIDRDRGNYEQYF. The genes are TRBV19 and TRBJ2-7; TRBD1 agrees at 11 bases. Trimming cost V 0 bases and J 3 bases; bases outside gene matches: 4. The CDR3 runs to 16 residues. Germline V gene data show CDR1 as LNHDA and CDR2 as SQIVND (reference sequence). Complete variable domain (other parts from reference TRBV19 and TRBJ2-7): DGGITQSPKYLFRKEGQNVTLSCEQNLNHDAMYWYRQDPGQGLRLIYYSQIVNDFQKGDIAEGYSVSREKKESFPLTVTSAQKNPTAFYLCASSIDRDRGNYEQYFGPGTRLTVT.

The chain is built from TRBV24-1 and TRBJ2-7; 9 bases line up with TRBD1. The ends lost 3 bases at V and 4 bases at J; junction bases unmatched: 6. Germline lookup yields CDR1 KGHDR and CDR2 SFDVKD. The CDR3 has 15 amino acids. CDR3 amino acids: CATSDDTGGGYEQYF. For the CDR3, the DNA is TGTGCCACCAGTGATGACACAGGGGGCGGTTACGAGCAGTACTTC.

This rearrangement joins TRBV19 to TRBJ1-4, with a tentative D call TRBD1 (6 bases). Germline CDR1 and CDR2: LNHDA and SQIVND (reference sequence). V lost 7 bases to trimming and J lost 6 bases, with 18 bases between them. The CDR3 has 15 amino acids. The CDR3 protein is CASKMFGAGDEKLFF. The CDR3 DNA follows: TGTGCCAGTAAAATGTTCGGGGCAGGGGATGAAAAACTGTTTTTT.

There are a few counts of this clone. This chain joins TRBV28 and TRBJ1-1, with TRBD1 identical over 10 bases. The V gene's germline CDR1 is MDHEN and CDR2 SYDVKM. The CDR3 runs to 16 residues. V lost 7 bases, J lost 5 bases, and 13 bases stayed unmatched. The CDR3 bases are TGTGCCAGCACCCCCCCGGGACAGGGGACGTTGACTGAAGCTTTCTTT. Translating it yields CASTPPGQGTLTEAFF.

The chain has TRBV5-6 and TRBJ2-1, with 11 bases aligning to TRBD2. Per the germline V gene, CDR1 is SGHDT and CDR2 is YYEEEE. The CDR3 covers 16 residues. Unmatched junction bases numbered 4, after V lost 1 base and J lost 4 bases. The CDR3 sequence is CASSLLAGGNYNEQFF. CDR3 coding DNA: TGTGCCAGCAGCTTGTTAGCGGGAGGGAATTACAATGAGCAGTTCTTC. The complete variable domain, with remaining parts taken from reference TRBV5-6 and TRBJ2-1, reads DAGVTQSPTHLIKTRGQQVTLRCSPKSGHDTVSWYQQALGQGPQFIFQYYEEEERQRGNFPDRFSGHQFPNYSSELNVNALLLGDSALYLCASSLLAGGNYNEQFFGPGTRLTVL.

V is TRBV7-8 and J is TRBJ1-1; TRBD1 matches at 10 bases. This CDR3 is built from 18 residues. V gave up 5 bases and J gave up 1 base; unmatched junction bases: 13. Germline values: CDR1 SGHVS, CDR2 FQNEAQ. CDR3 loop: CASSPYGQGGVGNTEAFF. DNA for the CDR3: TGTGCCAGCAGCCCTTACGGACAGGGGGGTGTGGGGAACACTGAAGCTTTCTTT.

This clone was detected once. The chain's CDR3 is CASSPGTGGNYGYTF. CDR3 nucleotide sequence: TGCGCCAGCAGCCCGGGGACAGGGGGAAACTATGGCTACACCTTC. The chain joins TRBV5-1 to TRBJ1-2; 11 nucleotides match TRBD1. CDR1 and CDR2 from the germline V gene are SGHRS and YFSETQ. CDR3 length equals 15 residues. V lost 4 bases and J lost 2; bases outside the gene matches: 4. Based on the CDR3 plus reference TRBV5-1 and TRBJ1-2, the full variable domain is KAGVTQTPRYLIKTRGQQVTLSCSPISGHRSVSWYQQTPGQGLQFLFEYFSETQRNKGNFPGRFSGRQFSNSRSEMNVSTLELGDSALYLCASSPGTGGNYGYTFGSGTRLTVV.

This chain uses TRBV18 with TRBJ2-7, with TRBD1 matching 8 bases. The CDR3 consists of 16 residues. Trimming removed 3 bases from V and 4 bases from J; junction bases left unmatched: 11. Germline CDR1 KGHSH, CDR2 LQKENI. In DNA form, the CDR3 reads TGTGCCAGCTCACCCGGACAGGGCAGAACGTTTTACGAGCAGTACTTC. Translation gives CASSPGQGRTFYEQYF.

CDR3 nucleotide sequence: TGTGCCAGCAGCTTAAAAGCGGGACCTTCAGATACGCAGTATTTT. Its translation is CASSLKAGPSDTQYF. The chain carries TRBV7-9 and TRBJ2-3; 7 bases are shared with TRBD2. The CDR3 has 15 amino acids. The junction had 6 bases not matched to a gene; V was cut back by 2 bases and J by 4 bases. Germline assignment: CDR1 SEHNR and CDR2 FQNEAQ (reference sequence). Full variable domain (remainder filled in from reference TRBV7-9 and TRBJ2-3): DTGVSQNPRHKITKRGQNVTFRCDPISEHNRLYWYRQTLGQGPEFLTYFQNEAQLEKSRLLSDRFSAERPKGSFSTLEIQRTEQGDSAMYLCASSLKAGPSDTQYFGPGTRLTVL.

V gene TRBV6-5 combines with J gene TRBJ2-5, with D uncertain. Trimming stripped 6 bases from V and 5 bases from J, with 4 bases between. Germline lookup yields CDR1 MNHEY and CDR2 SVGAGI. The length of the CDR3 is 10 residues. CDR3 bases: TGTGCCAGCAGGGAGGAGACCCAGTACTTC. Protein: CASREETQYF.

The genes are TRBV2 and TRBJ1-5; TRBD1 is a possible D gene (5 bases). The CDR3 is 16 residues long. Germline CDR1 reads SNHLY; CDR2 reads FYNNEI. Trimming cost V 6 bases and J 3 bases, with 18 bases left between them. The CDR3 protein is CASSGRRGGPNQPQHF. Written as DNA, the CDR3 is TGTGCCAGCAGCGGGAGGAGGGGCGGACCCAATCAGCCCCAGCATTTT.

The rearrangement uses TRBV7-2 and TRBJ2-2; possibly TRBD1 for D (7 bases). CDR3 length: 15 residues. V lost 5 bases, J lost 7 bases, and 17 bases lay in between. Germline V lookup: CDR1 SGHTA, CDR2 FQGNSA. The CDR3 nucleotides are TGTGCCAGCAGCCCCCTCAGGGGGGCGAACGGGGAGCTGTTTTTT. Translating it yields CASSPLRGANGELFF.

The gene calls are TRBV28 and TRBJ1-6; D is possibly TRBD1 (6 bases). This CDR3 region has 13 residues. The germline V and J ends were trimmed by 7 bases and 9 bases, with 13 bases remaining between them. The germline V gene has CDR1 MDHEN and CDR2 SYDVKM. The CDR3: CASMGQGSSPLHF. The DNA for the CDR3 is TGTGCCAGCATGGGGCAGGGGAGTTCACCCCTCCACTTT.